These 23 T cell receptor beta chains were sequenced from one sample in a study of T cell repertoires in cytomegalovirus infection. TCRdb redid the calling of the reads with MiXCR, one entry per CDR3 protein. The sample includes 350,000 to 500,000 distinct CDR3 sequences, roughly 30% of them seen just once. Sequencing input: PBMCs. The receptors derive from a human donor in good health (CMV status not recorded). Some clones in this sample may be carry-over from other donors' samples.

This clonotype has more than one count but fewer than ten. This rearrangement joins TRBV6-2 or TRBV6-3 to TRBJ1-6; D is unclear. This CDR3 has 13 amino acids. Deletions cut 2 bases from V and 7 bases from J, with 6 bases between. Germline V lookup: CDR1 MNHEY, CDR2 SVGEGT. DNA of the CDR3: TGTGCCAGCAGTTACGGGTACAATTCACCCCTCCACTTT. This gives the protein CASSYGYNSPLHF.

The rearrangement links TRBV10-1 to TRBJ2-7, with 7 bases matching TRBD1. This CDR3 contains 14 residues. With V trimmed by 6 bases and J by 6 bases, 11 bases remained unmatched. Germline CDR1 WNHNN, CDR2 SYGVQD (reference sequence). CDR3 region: CASSGQASGTEQYF. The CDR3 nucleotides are TGCGCCAGCAGCGGACAGGCGTCAGGGACCGAGCAGTACTTC.

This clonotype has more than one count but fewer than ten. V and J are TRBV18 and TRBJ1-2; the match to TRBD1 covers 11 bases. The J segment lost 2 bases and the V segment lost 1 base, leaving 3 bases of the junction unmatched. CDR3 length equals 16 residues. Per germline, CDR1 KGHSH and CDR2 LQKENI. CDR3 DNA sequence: TGTGCCAGCTCACCACTGAGGACAGGGGGCAACTATGGCTACACCTTC. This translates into CASSPLRTGGNYGYTF.

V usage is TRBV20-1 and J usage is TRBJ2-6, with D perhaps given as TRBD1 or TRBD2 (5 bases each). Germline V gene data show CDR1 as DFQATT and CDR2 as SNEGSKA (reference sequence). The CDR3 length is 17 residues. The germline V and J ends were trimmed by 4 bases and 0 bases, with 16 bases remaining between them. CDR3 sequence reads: CSAIRDAGISGANVLTF. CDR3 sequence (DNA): TGCAGTGCTATCCGGGACGCTGGGATCTCTGGGGCCAACGTCCTGACTTTC.

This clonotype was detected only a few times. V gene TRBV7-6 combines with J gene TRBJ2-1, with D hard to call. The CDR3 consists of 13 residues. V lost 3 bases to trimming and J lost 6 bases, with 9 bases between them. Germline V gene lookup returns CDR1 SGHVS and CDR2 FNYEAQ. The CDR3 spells CASSFEDRNEQFF. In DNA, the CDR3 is TGTGCCAGCAGCTTTGAGGATCGCAATGAGCAGTTCTTC.

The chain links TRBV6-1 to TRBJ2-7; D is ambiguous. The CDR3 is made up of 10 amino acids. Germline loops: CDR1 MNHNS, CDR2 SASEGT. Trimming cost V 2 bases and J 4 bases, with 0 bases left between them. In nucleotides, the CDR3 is TGTGCCAGCAGTGAATACGAGCAGTACTTC. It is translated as CASSEYEQYF.

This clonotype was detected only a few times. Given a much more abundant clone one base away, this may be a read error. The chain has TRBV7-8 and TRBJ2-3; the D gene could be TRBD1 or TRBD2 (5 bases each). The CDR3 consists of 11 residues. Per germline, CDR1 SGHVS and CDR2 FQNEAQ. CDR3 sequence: CSSRDGDTQYF. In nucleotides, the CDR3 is TGTTCCAGCAGGGACGGGGATACGCAGTATTTT.

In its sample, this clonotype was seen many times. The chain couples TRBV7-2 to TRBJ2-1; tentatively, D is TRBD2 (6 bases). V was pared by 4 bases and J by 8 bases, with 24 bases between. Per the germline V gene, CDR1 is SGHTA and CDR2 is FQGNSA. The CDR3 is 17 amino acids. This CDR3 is CASSSTSRDFPPHEQFF. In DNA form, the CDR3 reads TGTGCCAGCAGCTCTACTTCCCGGGACTTCCCCCCCCATGAGCAGTTCTTC.

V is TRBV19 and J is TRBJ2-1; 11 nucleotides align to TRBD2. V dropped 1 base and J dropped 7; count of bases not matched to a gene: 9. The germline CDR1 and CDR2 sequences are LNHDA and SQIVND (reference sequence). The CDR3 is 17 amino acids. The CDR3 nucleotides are TGTGCCAGTAGTATAGGATTAGCGGGGGGGCTGGGGAATGAGCAGTTCTTC. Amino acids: CASSIGLAGGLGNEQFF.

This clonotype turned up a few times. CDR3 loop: CASSYQTSGGYEQYF. In DNA, the CDR3 is TGTGCCAGCAGCTATCAGACTAGCGGGGGCTACGAGCAGTACTTC. The V call is TRBV7-2, the J call TRBJ2-7, with 12 bases fitting TRBD2. Losses at the gene ends were 4 bases for V and 3 bases for J; bases not matched to a gene: 4. Germline V gene data show CDR1 as SGHTA and CDR2 as FQGNSA. The CDR3 consists of 15 residues.

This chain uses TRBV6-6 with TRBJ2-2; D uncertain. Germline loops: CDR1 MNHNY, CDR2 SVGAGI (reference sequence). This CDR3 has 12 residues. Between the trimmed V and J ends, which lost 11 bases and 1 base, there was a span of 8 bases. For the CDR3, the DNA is TGTGCCGGCCGCAAGAACACCGGGGAGCTGTTTTTT. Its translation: CAGRKNTGELFF.

In DNA form, the CDR3 reads TGTGCCAGCAGTTTCGGGGGAAGAGACACTGAAGCTTTCTTT. Translated: CASSFGGRDTEAFF. This rearrangement joins TRBV12-3 or TRBV12-4 to TRBJ1-1; a possible D gene is TRBD1 (5 bases). Trimming cost V 3 bases and J 3 bases, with 11 bases left between them. The CDR3 contains 14 residues.

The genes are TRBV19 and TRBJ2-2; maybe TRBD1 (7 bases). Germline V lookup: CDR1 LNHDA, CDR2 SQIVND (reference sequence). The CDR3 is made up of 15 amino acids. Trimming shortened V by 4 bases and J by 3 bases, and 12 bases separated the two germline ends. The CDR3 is CASSRGDRDTGELFF. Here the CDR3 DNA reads TGTGCCAGTAGTAGGGGGGACAGAGACACCGGGGAGCTGTTTTTT.

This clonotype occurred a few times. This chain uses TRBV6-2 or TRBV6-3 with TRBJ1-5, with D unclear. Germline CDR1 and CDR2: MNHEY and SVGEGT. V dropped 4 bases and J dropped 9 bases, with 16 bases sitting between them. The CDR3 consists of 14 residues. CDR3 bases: TGTGCCAGCAGTTCGGACGGATCCCTGTGGCCCCAGCATTTT. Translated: CASSSDGSLWPQHF.

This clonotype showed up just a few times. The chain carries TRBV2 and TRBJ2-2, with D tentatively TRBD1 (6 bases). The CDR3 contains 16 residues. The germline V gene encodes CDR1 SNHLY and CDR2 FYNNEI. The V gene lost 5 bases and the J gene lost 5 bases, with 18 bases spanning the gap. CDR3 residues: CASSQQGRAPTGELFF. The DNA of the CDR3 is TGTGCCAGCAGTCAACAGGGACGAGCCCCAACCGGGGAGCTGTTTTTT.

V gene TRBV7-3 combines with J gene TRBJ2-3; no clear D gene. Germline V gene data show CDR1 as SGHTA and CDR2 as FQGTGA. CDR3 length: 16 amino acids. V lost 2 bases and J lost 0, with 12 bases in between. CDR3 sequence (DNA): TGTGCCAGCAGCTTACTGGCTAGTAGGAGCACAGATACGCAGTATTTT. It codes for CASSLLASRSTDTQYF.

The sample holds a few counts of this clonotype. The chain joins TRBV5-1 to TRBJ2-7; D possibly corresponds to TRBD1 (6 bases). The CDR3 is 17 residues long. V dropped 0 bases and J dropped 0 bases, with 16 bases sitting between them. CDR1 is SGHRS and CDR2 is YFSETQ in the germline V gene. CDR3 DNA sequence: TGCGCCAGCAGCTTGGGGGCTTTGTGGACAGCCTCCTACGAGCAGTACTTC. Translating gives CASSLGALWTASYEQYF.

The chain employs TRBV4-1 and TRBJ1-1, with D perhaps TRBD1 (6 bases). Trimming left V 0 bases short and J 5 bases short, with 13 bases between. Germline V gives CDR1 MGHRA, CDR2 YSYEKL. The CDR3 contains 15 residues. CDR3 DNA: TGCGCCAGCAGCCAAGATAGGGGGGTTGAGACTGAAGCTTTCTTT. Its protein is CASSQDRGVETEAFF.

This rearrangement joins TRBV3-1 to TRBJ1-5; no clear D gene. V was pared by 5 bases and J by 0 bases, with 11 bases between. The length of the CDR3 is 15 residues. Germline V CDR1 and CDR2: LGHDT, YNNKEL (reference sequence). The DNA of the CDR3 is TGTGCCAGCAGCTCCACGGTTTATAGCAATCAGCCCCAGCATTTT. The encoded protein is CASSSTVYSNQPQHF.

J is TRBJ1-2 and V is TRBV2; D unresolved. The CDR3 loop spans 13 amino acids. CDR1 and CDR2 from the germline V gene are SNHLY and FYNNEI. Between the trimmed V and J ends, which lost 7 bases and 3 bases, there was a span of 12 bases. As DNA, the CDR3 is TGTGCCAGCATGAGGCAGGTGGACTATGGCTACACCTTC. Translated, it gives CASMRQVDYGYTF.

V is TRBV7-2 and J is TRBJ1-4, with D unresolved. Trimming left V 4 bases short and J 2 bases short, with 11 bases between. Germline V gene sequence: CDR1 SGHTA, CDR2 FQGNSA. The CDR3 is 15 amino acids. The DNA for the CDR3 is TGTGCCAGCAGCTCCCACGGGATTACTAATGAAAAACTGTTTTTT. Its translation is CASSSHGITNEKLFF.

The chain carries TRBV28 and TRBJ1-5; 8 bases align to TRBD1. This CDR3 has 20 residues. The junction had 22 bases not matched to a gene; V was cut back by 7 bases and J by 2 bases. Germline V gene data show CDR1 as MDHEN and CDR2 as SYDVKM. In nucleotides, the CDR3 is TGTGCCAGCACTCCCCCAGGGGGCTCGGCATTGAAGATTGGCAATCAGCCCCAGCATTTT. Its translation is CASTPPGGSALKIGNQPQHF.

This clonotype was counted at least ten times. CDR3 loop: CASSSTGVINYGYTF. The CDR3, as DNA: TGTGCCAGCAGCTCAACAGGGGTTATTAACTATGGCTACACCTTC. The chain uses TRBV7-2 and TRBJ1-2; 7 bases match TRBD1. This CDR3 has 15 residues. Germline V lookup: CDR1 SGHTA, CDR2 FQGNSA. The trim removed 4 bases at V and 1 base at J, leaving 6 bases unmatched.